This T cell receptor (beta chain) was sequenced in a study of blood T cell repertoires in COVID-19. Across the whole study: Specimens from acute and convalescent COVID-19 originated in the United States, Italy and Spain. From T cells, B-cell-depleted T cells, or PBMCs came the material, which was cDNA or gDNA.

Looked up from germline, CDR1 is MGHRA and CDR2 is YSYEKL. There are 16 residues in the CDR3. The ends were cut back, 0 bases at V and 2 bases at J, with 10 bases in the middle. Original methodology: Researchers report that nucleated cell counts were estimated from reference gene primer amplification. The method was immunoSEQ multiplex PCR; TCRdb's version includes in-frame clones alone and lacks a portion of them. V, J and clone size are taken as reported in that table, and D and trimming were inferred from the DNA itself. The data show fewer than 75,000 clones, roughly 80% seen once. The TCR comes from a man aged 55 to 69 with acute or convalescent COVID-19. The chain uses TRBV4-1 and TRBJ2-2; D call uncertain. The specimen was peripheral blood. For the CDR3, the DNA is TGCGCCAGCAGCCAAGAGACACAGCTTAACACCGGGGAGCTGTTTTTT. Its protein is CASSQETQLNTGELFF.